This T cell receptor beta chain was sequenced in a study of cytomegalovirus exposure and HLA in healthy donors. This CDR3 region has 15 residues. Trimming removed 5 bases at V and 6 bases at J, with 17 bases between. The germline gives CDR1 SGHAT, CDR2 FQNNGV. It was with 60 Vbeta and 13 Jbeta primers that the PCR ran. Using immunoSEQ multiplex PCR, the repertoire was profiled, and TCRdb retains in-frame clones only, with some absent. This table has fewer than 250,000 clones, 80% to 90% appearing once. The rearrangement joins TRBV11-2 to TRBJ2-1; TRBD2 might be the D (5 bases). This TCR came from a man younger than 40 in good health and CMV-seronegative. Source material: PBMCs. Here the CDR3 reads CASSRDPQRANEQFF. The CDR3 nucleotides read TGTGCCAGCAGCCGAGACCCCCAGAGGGCCAATGAGCAGTTCTTC.